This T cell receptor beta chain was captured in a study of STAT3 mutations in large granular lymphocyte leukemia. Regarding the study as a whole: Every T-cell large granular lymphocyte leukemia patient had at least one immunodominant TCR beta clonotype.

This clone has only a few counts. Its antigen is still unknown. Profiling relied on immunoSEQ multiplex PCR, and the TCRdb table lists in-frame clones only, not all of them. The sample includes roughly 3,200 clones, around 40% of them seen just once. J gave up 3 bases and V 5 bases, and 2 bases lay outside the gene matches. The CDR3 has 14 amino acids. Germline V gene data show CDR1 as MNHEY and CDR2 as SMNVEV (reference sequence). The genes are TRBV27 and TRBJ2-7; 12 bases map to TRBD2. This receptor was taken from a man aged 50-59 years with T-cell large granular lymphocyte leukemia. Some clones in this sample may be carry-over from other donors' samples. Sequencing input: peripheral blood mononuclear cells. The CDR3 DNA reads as TGTGCCAGCAGTGCGACTAGCGGGGGCTACGAGCAGTACTTC. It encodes CASSATSGGYEQYF.